What follows are 25 T cell receptor beta chains derived from one specimen sequenced in a study of vaccination and CD4 T cells after COVID-19. Stated treatment: roughly ten-day PBMC culture with coronavirus spike peptide pools or control peptides (ViraFEST assay). CD4+ T-cell collection from the unexposed donor predated the COVID-19 pandemic (2011-2018). These receptors' targets are unknown. The assay that was used to sequence DNA from cultured CD4+ T cells was the Oncomine TCR Beta short-read assay. TCRdb fed the PCR reads into MiXCR, producing one record per CDR3 protein. The sample contains 7,000 to 8,500 distinct CDR3 sequences, around 45% of which appear only once. Sequencing was performed on CD4+ T cells from blood, cultured in vitro. The origin of the receptors is a human donor in good health.

This clonotype was recorded once. The chain joins TRBV20-1 to TRBJ2-1, with 8 bases that match TRBD2. The CDR3 has 13 amino acids. J gave up 9 bases and V 6 bases, and 10 bases lay outside the gene matches. The germline V gene encodes CDR1 DFQATT and CDR2 SNEGSKA (reference sequence). CDR3 loop: CSAPTGGSPEQFF. In DNA, the CDR3 is TGCAGTGCACCGACGGGGGGGTCCCCTGAGCAGTTCTTC.

The J gene is TRBJ2-5, the V gene TRBV20-1; the D call may be TRBD1 or TRBD2 (6 bases each). CDR1 and CDR2 (germline): DFQATT, SNEGSKA (reference sequence). V dropped 3 bases and J dropped 5 bases, with 13 bases sitting between them. This CDR3 is built from 13 residues. CDR3 residues: CSARPLGGETQYF. The CDR3 DNA is TGCAGTGCTAGGCCACTAGGGGGGGAGACCCAGTACTTC.

In its sample, this clonotype was seen a few times. This chain links TRBV20-1 with TRBJ1-1; possible D gene TRBD1, 6 bases. Trimming cost V 4 bases and J 3 bases, with 15 bases left between them. The CDR3 covers 14 residues. The germline V gene encodes CDR1 DFQATT and CDR2 SNEGSKA (reference sequence). The CDR3 loop reads CSAIKQGLYTEAFF. Written as DNA, the CDR3 is TGCAGTGCTATTAAACAGGGTTTGTACACTGAAGCTTTCTTT.

This clonotype was seen more than once but under ten times. This chain links TRBV10-1 with TRBJ2-2, with 10 bases lining up with TRBD2. The V gene's germline CDR1 is WNHNN and CDR2 SYGVQD (reference sequence). With V trimmed by 5 bases and J by 6 bases, 0 bases remained unmatched. This CDR3 is built from 13 residues. CDR3 sequence: CASSTSGAGELFF. CDR3 coding DNA: TGCGCCAGCAGTACTAGCGGGGCCGGGGAGCTGTTTTTT.

The gene calls are TRBV7-9 and TRBJ1-2, with D unresolved. Germline assignment: CDR1 SEHNR and CDR2 FQNEAQ (reference sequence). The CDR3 loop spans 16 amino acids. Between the trimmed V and J ends, which lost 5 bases and 0 bases, there was a span of 16 bases. CDR3 sequence: CASSQAGRISNYGYTF. CDR3 coding DNA: TGTGCCAGCAGCCAAGCCGGGCGGATTTCTAACTATGGCTACACCTTC.

The V gene is TRBV7-9, the J gene TRBJ2-1; 7 bases match TRBD2. Per germline, CDR1 SEHNR and CDR2 FQNEAQ (reference sequence). The trim removed 2 bases at V and 7 bases at J, leaving 2 bases unmatched. The CDR3 sequence is 13 residues long. CDR3 DNA sequence: TGTGCCAGCAGCTTATCCGGGGGGAATGAGCAGTTCTTC. Amino acid sequence: CASSLSGGNEQFF.

This clonotype was detected a few times. V and J are TRBV6-1 and TRBJ1-2; 9 bases match TRBD1. CDR1 and CDR2 from the germline V gene are MNHNS and SASEGT. The CDR3 is 13 amino acids. Trimming removed 7 bases from V and 6 bases from J; junction bases left unmatched: 6. The CDR3 loop is CASKEQGADGYTF. The DNA for the CDR3 is TGTGCCAGCAAAGAACAGGGGGCGGATGGCTACACCTTC.

The rearrangement links TRBV14 to TRBJ2-7; possible D gene TRBD1, 5 bases. Trimming pared 4 bases from V and 1 base from J, leaving 14 bases between. CDR1 and CDR2 from the germline V gene are SGHDN and FVKESK. The CDR3 runs 15 residues. The DNA of the CDR3 is TGTGCCAGCAGCCCCCCCACAGGCGATTCCTACGAGCAGTACTTC. Protein sequence: CASSPPTGDSYEQYF.

This sequence joins TRBV7-2 and TRBJ1-5, with 7 nucleotides matching TRBD1. The CDR3 is 15 amino acids. Germline lookup yields CDR1 SGHTA and CDR2 FQGNSA. Trimming cost V 2 bases and J 8 bases; bases outside gene matches: 9. The DNA for the CDR3 is TGTGCCAGCAGCTTAACCAGGGGGTTGTCTGAGCCCCAGCATTTT. This codes for CASSLTRGLSEPQHF.

V is TRBV7-2 and J is TRBJ1-6, with a possible D match to TRBD1 (6 bases). Germline lookup yields CDR1 SGHTA and CDR2 FQGNSA. The CDR3 sequence is 14 residues long. V lost 6 bases and J lost 7, with 13 bases in between. In DNA, the CDR3 is TGTGCCAGCAGTCCGAGGGGGGGGAATTCACCCCTCCACTTT. It yields the protein CASSPRGGNSPLHF.

This clonotype came up a few times. The chain employs TRBV2 and TRBJ1-1; the D gene is possibly TRBD1 (5 bases). V dropped 3 bases and J dropped 6 bases, with 11 bases sitting between them. This CDR3 has 13 amino acids. Germline CDR1 is SNHLY and CDR2 is FYNNEI. CDR3 nucleotide sequence: TGTGCCAGCAGTGATCAGGGTTCCCCTGAAGCTTTCTTT. Protein sequence: CASSDQGSPEAFF.

This rearrangement joins TRBV27 to TRBJ1-1; no clear D gene. The CDR3 consists of 12 residues. Trimming shortened V by 4 bases and J by 4 bases, and 7 bases separated the two germline ends. Germline loops: CDR1 MNHEY, CDR2 SMNVEV (reference sequence). The CDR3 DNA follows: TGTGCCAGCAGTTCCTTGGGCACTGAAGCTTTCTTT. This sequence encodes CASSSLGTEAFF.

In this sample, this clonotype turned up a few times. The J gene is TRBJ2-4, the V gene TRBV29-1; 9 bases line up with TRBD1. J was trimmed by 6 bases and V by 6 bases; bases with no gene match: 6. Germline CDR1 reads SQVTM; CDR2 reads ANQGSEA. CDR3 length: 13 amino acids. For the CDR3, the DNA is TGCAGCGTATCGGGACAGGGCGGAAACATTCAGTACTTC. As protein: CSVSGQGGNIQYF.

The chain carries TRBV6-5 and TRBJ1-2; 8 bases fit TRBD1. With V trimmed by 4 bases and J by 3 bases, 7 bases remained unmatched. Germline CDR1 reads MNHEY; CDR2 reads SVGAGI. CDR3 length: 15 residues. As DNA, the CDR3 is TGTGCCAGCAGTTCCGACAGGGGTCGCGACTATGGCTACACCTTC. This translates into CASSSDRGRDYGYTF.

The chain is built from TRBV30 and TRBJ1-1; no reliable D call. The CDR3 totals 15 residues. Germline V gives CDR1 GTSNPN, CDR2 SVGIG (reference sequence). V dropped 0 bases and J dropped 6 bases, with 17 bases sitting between them. The CDR3: CAWSVQSSQSPEAFF. CDR3 nucleotides: TGTGCCTGGAGTGTACAATCCTCGCAGAGCCCTGAAGCTTTCTTT.

V is TRBV6-1 and J is TRBJ2-3; no firm D call. The CDR3 is made up of 12 amino acids. Germline values: CDR1 MNHNS, CDR2 SASEGT. Deletions cut 5 bases from V and 2 bases from J, with 5 bases between. DNA for the CDR3: TGTGCCAGCAGTAGATACACAGATACGCAGTATTTT. It encodes CASSRYTDTQYF.

The V and J genes are TRBV24-1 and TRBJ1-2; TRBD1 aligns across 7 bases. The germline V gene has CDR1 KGHDR and CDR2 SFDVKD. The CDR3 is made up of 14 amino acids. Trimming took 2 bases from V and 8 from J; bases not matched to a gene: 7. CDR3 residues: CATSDSTGFAGYTF. As DNA, the CDR3 is TGTGCCACCAGTGATTCGACAGGGTTCGCCGGCTACACCTTC.

V is TRBV7-2 and J is TRBJ1-5; D perhaps matches TRBD1 (5 bases). V was shortened by 4 bases and J by 3 bases, with 10 bases between the two germline ends. Germline V gives CDR1 SGHTA, CDR2 FQGNSA. This CDR3 contains 14 residues. The CDR3 is CASSSRQSNQPQHF. CDR3 sequence (DNA): TGTGCCAGCAGCTCGCGACAGTCCAATCAGCCCCAGCATTTT.

This clonotype was recorded a few times. V gene TRBV6-2 or TRBV6-3 combines with J gene TRBJ1-5, with D perhaps matching TRBD1 (6 bases). Trimming left V 7 bases short and J 4 bases short, with 11 bases between. This CDR3 has 13 amino acids. Germline assignment: CDR1 MNHEY and CDR2 SVGEGT. The CDR3 spells CASKGGGNQPQHF. The CDR3 DNA reads TGTGCCAGCAAAGGAGGGGGTAATCAGCCCCAGCATTTT.

The rearrangement joins TRBV6-1 to TRBJ2-1, with 8 bases identical to TRBD2. Germline V lookup: CDR1 MNHNS, CDR2 SASEGT. The V segment lost 7 bases and the J segment 3 bases; nucleotides outside the gene matches: 8. CDR3 length: 15 amino acids. The CDR3 protein is CASKRGGGHYNEQFF. The CDR3 DNA follows: TGTGCCAGCAAACGGGGCGGGGGGCACTACAATGAGCAGTTCTTC.

This clonotype occurred a few times. This chain links TRBV6-5 with TRBJ1-2; no clear D. Germline loops: CDR1 MNHEY, CDR2 SVGAGI. The V and J ends lost 0 bases and 2 bases respectively, with 7 bases between them. This CDR3 contains 14 residues. The chain's CDR3 is CASSYSQDNYGYTF. CDR3 DNA sequence: TGTGCCAGCAGTTACTCGCAGGACAACTATGGCTACACCTTC.

The genes are TRBV30 and TRBJ1-1; D uncertain. The germline V gene has CDR1 GTSNPN and CDR2 SVGIG (reference sequence). Deletions cut 2 bases from V and 3 bases from J, with 13 bases between. The CDR3 runs to 14 residues. The CDR3 sequence is CAWSRGLGDTEAFF. The CDR3 DNA reads TGTGCCTGGAGTCGGGGTTTGGGAGACACTGAAGCTTTCTTT. The full variable domain, rest sourced from reference TRBV30 and TRBJ1-1, is SQTIHQWPATLVQPVGSPLSLECTVEGTSNPNLYWYRQAAGRGLQLLFYSVGIGQISSEVPQNLSASRPQDRQFILSSKKLLLSDSGFYLCAWSRGLGDTEAFFGQGTRLTVV.

The table lists this clonotype with a few counts. The chain joins TRBV7-9 to TRBJ1-5; D call uncertain. Germline values: CDR1 SEHNR, CDR2 FQNEAQ (reference sequence). This CDR3 contains 12 residues. The ends were cut back, 1 base at V and 2 bases at J, with 0 bases in the middle. The CDR3 DNA reads as TGTGCCAGCAGCTTAGGCAATCAGCCCCAGCATTTT. Translating gives CASSLGNQPQHF.

V is TRBV6-1 and J is TRBJ2-1; TRBD1 aligns across 8 bases. Germline CDR1 is MNHNS and CDR2 is SASEGT. V lost 5 bases, J lost 0 bases, and 3 bases stayed unmatched. The CDR3 length is 15 residues. CDR3 sequence: CASSQDRDSYNEQFF. CDR3 nucleotide sequence: TGTGCCAGCAGTCAGGACAGGGACTCCTACAATGAGCAGTTCTTC.

This clonotype occurred a few times. The rearrangement uses TRBV6-1 and TRBJ1-5; possible D gene TRBD1, 5 bases. Trimming left V 6 bases short and J 4 bases short, with 19 bases between. Per the germline V gene, CDR1 is MNHNS and CDR2 is SASEGT. The CDR3 is 16 amino acids. CDR3 region: CASSTSAGPPNQPQHF. Here the CDR3 DNA reads TGTGCCAGCAGCACATCCGCGGGACCGCCTAATCAGCCCCAGCATTTT.